A selection of T cell receptor beta chains follows, all from one sample in a study of human T cells and chemical hapten exposure. In TCRdb, the RACE reads were re-called with MiXCR into one record per CDR3 protein. The sample includes about 350,000 distinct CDR3 sequences, 4.5% to 5.5% seen only once; the top ten take around 8%. The specimen comprised whole blood, sampled in connection with sensitization to the hapten diphenylcyclopropenone (DPC). These receptors all come from a woman aged 18-29 years with alopecia areata. Some clones in this sample may be carry-over from other donors' samples. Each CDR3 is given with its conserved first and last residue. A D gene is named only where the DNA matches it firmly. For some rows the clone size is stated as once, few or many, or as a class when expanded; others skip it.

j_call d_call v_call clone_size cdr3_aa cdr3_nt
TRBJ2-2 TRBD2 TRBV6-5 many CASSRTSGNTGELFF TGTGCCAGCAGCCGGACTAGCGGGAACACCGGGGAGCTGTTTTTT
TRBJ2-5 TRBD2 TRBV4-2 many CASSQDRRGGAETQYF TGTGCCAGCAGCCAAGATAGGCGGGGGGGCGCGGAGACCCAGTACTTC
TRBJ2-3 TRBD2 TRBV20-1 many CSAKLSGGTDTQYF TGCAGTGCTAAATTGAGCGGGGGCACAGATACGCAGTATTTT
TRBJ2-2 TRBD1 TRBV2 few CASRGQVLGTGELFF TGTGCCAGCAGGGGACAGGTGTTGGGAACCGGGGAGCTGTTTTTT
TRBJ1-1 TRBD1 TRBV4-2 . CASSQTGGGQEAFF TGTGCCAGCAGCCAAACAGGGGGGGGTCAGGAAGCTTTCTTT
TRBJ1-2 . TRBV29-1 few CSSSQGPNYGYTF TGCAGCTCGAGCCAAGGGCCCAACTATGGCTACACCTTC
TRBJ1-2 . TRBV4-3 many CASSQDNGGYGYTF TGCGCCAGCAGCCAAGATAACGGTGGCTATGGCTACACCTTC
TRBJ1-4 TRBD1 TRBV11-2 . CASSVNRGLANEKLFF TGTGCCAGCAGCGTTAACAGGGGGCTAGCTAATGAAAAACTGTTTTTT
TRBJ2-7 . TRBV20-1 many CSVKGLDYEQYF TGCAGTGTAAAAGGACTTGACTACGAGCAGTACTTC
TRBJ1-5 . TRBV6-6 many CASSPPRVVGNQPQHF TGTGCCAGCAGTCCCCCAAGGGTGGTGGGGAATCAGCCCCAGCATTTT
TRBJ2-1 TRBD1 TRBV6-2/TRBV6-3 . CASSEWTGRSYNEQFF TGTGCCAGCAGTGAATGGACAGGGAGGTCCTACAATGAGCAGTTCTTC
TRBJ1-5 . TRBV4-1 many CASSQDPSGSNQPQHF TGCGCCAGCAGCCAAGATCCCTCGGGGAGCAATCAGCCCCAGCATTTT
TRBJ2-2 TRBD1 TRBV6-4 many CASRGQGSTGELFF TGTGCCAGCAGGGGACAGGGGAGCACCGGGGAGCTGTTTTTT
TRBJ2-3 . TRBV4-2 many CASSQVSVGDTQYF TGTGCCAGCAGCCAAGTGTCCGTCGGAGATACGCAGTATTTT
TRBJ1-5 . TRBV7-2 many CASSLGRSISNQPQHF TGTGCCAGCAGCTTAGGAAGATCGATTAGCAATCAGCCCCAGCATTTT
TRBJ1-4 TRBD1 TRBV5-6 few CASSSTGESNEKLFF TGTGCCAGCAGCTCTACAGGGGAGAGTAATGAAAAACTGTTTTTT
TRBJ2-5 TRBD2 TRBV20-1 few CSARYPGGQETQYF TGCAGTGCTAGGTACCCGGGGGGGCAAGAGACCCAGTACTTC
TRBJ1-6 . TRBV7-8 . CASTPGGSPLHF TGTGCCAGCACCCCCGGAGGTTCACCCCTCCACTTT
TRBJ2-3 TRBD2 TRBV20-1 few CSAVAGALDTQYF TGCAGTGCCGTAGCGGGGGCCCTGGATACGCAGTATTTT
TRBJ2-3 . TRBV15 . CATSRDRQGTDTQYF TGTGCCACCAGCAGAGACAGACAGGGCACAGATACGCAGTATTTT
TRBJ2-7 . TRBV7-9 many CASSREEASSYEQYF TGTGCCAGCAGCCGAGAAGAGGCCAGCTCCTACGAGCAGTACTTC
TRBJ2-3 TRBD1 TRBV28 many CASRTAGTGGSDTQYF TGTGCCAGCCGGACAGCTGGGACAGGGGGTTCAGATACGCAGTATTTT